What follows are 2 T cell receptor beta chains derived from one specimen sequenced in a study of CD8+ T cells in alopecia areata. Isolated RNA was reverse transcribed into cDNA used as the sequencing template. Assay used: immunoSEQ multiplex PCR; TCRdb lists only in-frame clones, some missing. Among tens of thousands of clones, about 83% were seen once, and the ten largest hold around 19%. What was sequenced was NKG2D-low CD8+ T cells sorted from blood. The origin of the receptors is a human donor with alopecia areata.

The V call is TRBV5-1, the J call TRBJ2-7; 7 nucleotides align to TRBD2. Germline CDR1 reads SGHRS; CDR2 reads YFSETQ. The trim removed 7 bases at V and 2 bases at J, leaving 9 bases unmatched. The length of the CDR3 is 14 residues. Here the CDR3 reads CASAGASGTYEQYF. DNA for the CDR3: TGCGCCAGCGCAGGTGCTAGCGGAACCTACGAGCAGTACTTC.

The rearrangement links TRBV28 to TRBJ2-2; D gene ambiguous. Germline assignment: CDR1 MDHEN and CDR2 SYDVKM. The CDR3 spans 14 residues. Trimming removed 4 bases from V and 4 bases from J, with 10 bases in between. CDR3 in DNA: TGTGCCAGCAGTTGGGGTATCGGCACCGGGGAGCTGTTTTTT. Translating gives CASSWGIGTGELFF.